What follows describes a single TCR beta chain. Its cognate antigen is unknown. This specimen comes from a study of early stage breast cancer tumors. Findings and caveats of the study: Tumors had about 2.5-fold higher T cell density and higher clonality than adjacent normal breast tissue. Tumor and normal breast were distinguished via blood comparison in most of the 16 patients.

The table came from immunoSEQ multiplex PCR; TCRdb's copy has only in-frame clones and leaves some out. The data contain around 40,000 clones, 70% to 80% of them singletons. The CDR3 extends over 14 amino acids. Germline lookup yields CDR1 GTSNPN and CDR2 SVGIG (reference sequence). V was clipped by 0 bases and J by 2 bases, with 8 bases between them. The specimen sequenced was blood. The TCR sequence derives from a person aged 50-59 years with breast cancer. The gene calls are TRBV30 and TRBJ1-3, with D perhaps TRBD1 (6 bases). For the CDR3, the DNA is TGTGCCTGGAGTGTAGGGGGAACTGGAAACACCATATATTTT. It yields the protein CAWSVGGTGNTIYF.